The next 12 T cell receptor beta chains were all read from a single sample in a study of blood T cells in healthy people across ages. It was with a sample-barcoded 5' primer and a J-beta primer mix that a second PCR of roughly 7 to 12 cycles was run. Each CDR3 protein is one row after TCRdb ran MiXCR on the 5' RACE reads. The table shows around 970,000 distinct CDR3 sequences, with just over 50% occurring only once. The sample consisted of blood. These receptors all come from a woman between 55 and 75 years old in good health.

This clonotype was detected only a few times. The V gene is TRBV12-3 or TRBV12-4, the J gene TRBJ2-5, with D possibly being TRBD1 (5 bases). The CDR3 extends over 14 amino acids. V lost 0 bases to trimming and J lost 4 bases, with 9 bases between them. CDR3 DNA: TGTGCCAGCAGTTTAGCGGCTGGGGCAGAGACCCAGTACTTC. It translates to CASSLAAGAETQYF.

The genes are TRBV29-1 and TRBJ2-2; a weak D match, TRBD2 (5 bases). Between the trimmed V and J ends, which lost 6 bases and 3 bases, there was a span of 14 bases. This CDR3 is 14 amino acids long. Germline values: CDR1 SQVTM, CDR2 ANQGSEA. The CDR3 reads CSVEEDPDTGELFF. The DNA of the CDR3 is TGCAGCGTGGAGGAGGACCCAGACACCGGGGAGCTGTTTTTT.

The chain recombines TRBV28 with TRBJ2-7; 9 nucleotides line up with TRBD1. This CDR3 is 13 amino acids long. From germline, CDR1 is MDHEN and CDR2 SYDVKM. This chain's CDR3 is CRTGAKFVHEQYF. The CDR3 DNA is TGTAGGACAGGGGCGAAGTTTGTACACGAGCAGTACTTC. Full variable domain (missing parts from reference TRBV28 and TRBJ2-7): DVKVTQSSRYLVKRTGEKVFLECVQDMDHENMFWYRQDPGLGLRLIYFSYDVKMKEKGDIPEGYSVSREKKERFSLILESASTNQTSMYLCRTGAKFVHEQYFGPGTRLTVT.

This clonotype has a handful of counts. The chain couples TRBV7-9 to TRBJ1-2, with D possibly TRBD1 on 6 matching bases. Trimming shortened V by 11 bases and J by 4 bases, and 17 bases separated the two germline ends. The CDR3 is made up of 13 amino acids. CDR1 is SEHNR, CDR2 FQNEAQ, per germline (reference sequence). DNA of the CDR3: TGTGCCTCTCGGGGGGGCTCCCGCTATGGCTACACCTTC. Residues: CASRGGSRYGYTF.

This clonotype was seen only a few times. The CDR3 nucleotides read TGTGCCATCAGTGCGCGGCAGGCGGCCGGGGAGCTGTTTTTT. Its translation: CAISARQAAGELFF. The genes are TRBV10-3 and TRBJ2-2; D is ambiguous. The germline V gene has CDR1 ENHRY and CDR2 SYGVKD. V shed 4 bases and J shed 6 bases, with 12 bases lying between them. The CDR3 runs 14 residues.

This chain joins TRBV5-1 and TRBJ2-1, with D possibly TRBD2 on 5 matching bases. The J call may be faulty, since TRBJ2-7 better matches the DNA end. The CDR3 contains 14 residues. The germline gives CDR1 SGHRS, CDR2 YFSETQ. The CDR3 here is CASSLGLAYNEQYF. The DNA of the CDR3 is TGCGCCAGCAGCTTGGGGCTAGCCTACAATGAGCAGTACTTC.

This clonotype occurred once. This chain joins TRBV4-1 and TRBJ2-1; no clear D. The V gene's germline CDR1 is MGHRA and CDR2 YSYEKL. The CDR3 length is 18 residues. V was shortened by 0 bases and J by 0 bases, with 15 bases between the two germline ends. The CDR3 reads CASSQDQTDRRSYNEQFF. DNA for the CDR3: TGCGCCAGCAGCCAAGATCAGACGGACCGCCGCTCCTACAATGAGCAGTTCTTC.

The genes are TRBV28 and TRBJ2-1; D not resolved. The CDR3 length is 14 residues. Per germline, CDR1 MDHEN and CDR2 SYDVKM. V was pared by 5 bases and J by 7 bases, with 15 bases between. The CDR3 is CASSLGSTLNEQFF. The CDR3 region has the DNA TGTGCCAGCAGTCTAGGATCCACCTTAAATGAGCAGTTCTTC.

V is TRBV12-3 or TRBV12-4 and J is TRBJ2-1, with D maybe TRBD1 (5 bases). Trimming cost V 4 bases and J 10 bases, with 20 bases left between them. The CDR3 spans 15 residues. CDR3 amino acids: CASSSTVVHSYEQFF. CDR3 nucleotides: TGTGCCAGCAGTTCGACAGTTGTTCACTCCTACGAGCAGTTCTTC.

The chain carries TRBV10-3 and TRBJ2-7, with 10 bases lining up with TRBD1. V shed 0 bases and J 2 bases; nucleotides not matched to a gene: 4. Germline V gene lookup returns CDR1 ENHRY and CDR2 SYGVKD. The CDR3 runs 16 residues. For the CDR3, the DNA is TGTGCCATCAGTGAGTCGTTCGGGACAGGGGCCTACGAGCAGTACTTC. Its translation is CAISESFGTGAYEQYF.

The chain uses TRBV20-1 and TRBJ2-7; perhaps TRBD2 as D (6 bases). The CDR3 consists of 14 residues. Trimming pared 3 bases from V and 3 bases from J, leaving 15 bases between. The germline gives CDR1 DFQATT, CDR2 SNEGSKA (reference sequence). This CDR3 is CSASTGVLGYEQYF. CDR3 DNA: TGCAGTGCTAGTACGGGAGTTTTAGGCTACGAGCAGTACTTC.

The chain employs TRBV12-3 or TRBV12-4 and TRBJ2-4; weak D call: TRBD2 (6 bases). Gene TRBJ2-7 matches the end of the DNA better, so the J call may be wrong. This CDR3 has 13 residues. The CDR3 loop is CASGGTPNYEQYF. The CDR3 nucleotides read TGTGCCAGTGGGGGGACCCCCAACTACGAGCAGTACTTC.